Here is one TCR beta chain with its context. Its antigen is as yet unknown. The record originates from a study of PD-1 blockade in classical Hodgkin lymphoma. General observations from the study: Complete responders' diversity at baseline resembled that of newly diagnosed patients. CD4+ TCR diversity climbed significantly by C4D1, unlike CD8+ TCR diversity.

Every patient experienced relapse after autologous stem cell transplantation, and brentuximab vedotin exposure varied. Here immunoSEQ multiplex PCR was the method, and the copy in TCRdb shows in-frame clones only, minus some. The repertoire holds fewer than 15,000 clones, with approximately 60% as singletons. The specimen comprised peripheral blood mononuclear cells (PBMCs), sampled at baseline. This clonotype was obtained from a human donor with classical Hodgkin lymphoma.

The CDR3 coding sequence is TGTGCCAGCAGCTTAGCTCGCGGGAATGAGCAGTTCTTC. This gives the protein CASSLARGNEQFF. The chain carries TRBV11-3 and TRBJ2-1; TRBD2 might be the D (5 bases). Trimming took off 1 base at V and 7 bases at J, with 8 bases between the two ends. The germline gives CDR1 SGHNT, CDR2 YENEEA. CDR3 length equals 13 residues.